The TCR beta chain under discussion was sequenced for a study of brain T cells in children with intractable seizures. There are 11 residues in the CDR3. Germline assignment: CDR1 SGHAT and CDR2 FQNNGV. V lost 5 bases to trimming and J lost 10 bases, with 11 bases between them. Assay used: immunoSEQ multiplex PCR; TCRdb lists only in-frame clones, some missing. The sample has 340,000 or so clones, roughly 92% seen once. Study-wide results and caveats: Absence of clones before surgery may stem from lower sequencing depth. Viral specificity was inferred only from CDR3 similarity; HCMV serostatus was unknown.

Time point defined: blood from clinic visit 5 months post-surgery; TSC patient then seizure free. The sequenced cases were selected for having the highest brain T cell transcript signatures. As for this clone: Antigen: not known.

J is TRBJ1-1 and V is TRBV11-2; perhaps TRBD1 as D (6 bases). The sample consisted of peripheral blood, taken 4 to 6 months after surgery. The source is a boy in the first two years of life with tuberous sclerosis and intractable seizures. The CDR3 reads CASSGGGGAFF. Here the CDR3 DNA reads TGTGCCAGCAGCGGGGGAGGGGGAGCTTTCTTT.